One and the same sample provided the 14 T cell receptor beta chains below, sequenced in a study of blood T cells in healthy people across ages. Primed by a sample-barcoded 5' primer and a J-beta primer mix, a second PCR proceeded for 7 to 11 cycles. Each CDR3 protein is one row after TCRdb ran MiXCR on the 5' RACE reads. The table lists 730,000 or so distinct CDR3 sequences, 43% of them singletons. Sequencing was done on a sample of blood. These receptors were collected from a woman aged 55 to 70 in good health.

This clonotype occurred a few times. This chain connects TRBV21-1 to TRBJ2-7; TRBD2, the table's D call, lacks a check against the DNA. TRBV21-1 is noted as a pseudogene. The CDR3 runs 22 residues. In DNA, the CDR3 is TGTGCCAGCAGCATGACAGGCGGGATTTTTCTCGCTAGCGGGAGAACCATGTACGAGCAGTACTTC. It yields the protein CASSMTGGIFLASGRTMYEQYF.

This chain connects TRBV9 to TRBJ2-3, with 9 bases fitting TRBD2. The CDR3 consists of 16 residues. Germline V gene data show CDR1 as SGDLS and CDR2 as YYNGEE. V shed 0 bases and J 4 bases; nucleotides not matched to a gene: 6. The CDR3: CASSVGGGRGADTQYF. In DNA, the CDR3 is TGTGCCAGCAGCGTAGGAGGCGGGAGGGGTGCAGATACGCAGTATTTT.

In DNA, the CDR3 is TGTGCCAGCAGTGAAGGGGGGACTAGGGGGACCCAGTACTTC. As protein: CASSEGGTRGTQYF. The rearrangement links TRBV2 to TRBJ2-5, with 8 bases that match TRBD2. Germline V gene data show CDR1 as SNHLY and CDR2 as FYNNEI. The CDR3 sequence is 14 residues long. Germline trimming cut 1 base from V and 7 bases from J; bases unmatched to any gene: 5. Together with reference TRBV2 and TRBJ2-5, the CDR3 gives the full variable domain: EPEVTQTPSHQVTQMGQEVILRCVPISNHLYFYWYRQILGQKVEFLVSFYNNEISEKSEIFDDQFSVERPDGSNFTLKIRSTKLEDSAMYFCASSEGGTRGTQYFGPGTRLLVL.

This clonotype was picked up a small number of times. The chain recombines TRBV2 with TRBJ2-7; possibly TRBD2 for D (6 bases). V dropped 8 bases and J dropped 7 bases, with 12 bases sitting between them. This CDR3 is 11 amino acids long. CDR1 and CDR2 from the germline V gene are SNHLY and FYNNEI. In DNA form, the CDR3 reads TGTGCCAGCGGAGGGGAGAGGGAGCAGTACTTC. Its protein is CASGGEREQYF.

This clonotype was picked up a small number of times. V and J are TRBV4-3 and TRBJ1-5, with a possible D match to TRBD1 (6 bases). V lost 1 base to trimming and J lost 8 bases, with 18 bases between them. This CDR3 is built from 16 residues. Per the germline V gene, CDR1 is LGHNA and CDR2 is YSLEER. The CDR3 bases are TGCGCCAGCAGCCAAGGCCGGACAGACGGCCTGGAGCCCCAGCATTTT. Its protein product is CASSQGRTDGLEPQHF.

On this clonotype itself: A junction boundary mismatches the germline segment, possibly from a read error. The rearrangement links TRBV27 to TRBJ2-1; maybe TRBD1 (6 bases). CDR1 MNHEY and CDR2 SMNVEV come from the germline V gene (reference sequence). The CDR3 extends over 14 amino acids. In DNA form, the CDR3 reads TGTGCCACCCGGACAGTAAGGTTGAACAATGGGCAGTTCTTC. Translation gives CATRTVRLNNGQFF.

The V gene is TRBV4-3, the J gene TRBJ2-3; TRBD2 matches 11 bases. The CDR3 has 19 amino acids. Germline assignment: CDR1 LGHNA and CDR2 YSLEER. The V segment lost 0 bases and the J segment 5 bases; nucleotides outside the gene matches: 13. For the CDR3, the DNA is TGCGCCAGCAGCCAAGATTGGGCGAACCTAGCGGGAGGTTTAGATACGCAGTATTTT. Amino acid sequence: CASSQDWANLAGGLDTQYF.

This clonotype was recorded many times. V is TRBV7-2 and J is TRBJ2-3, with 8 bases aligning to TRBD1. V gave up 4 bases and J gave up 6 bases; unmatched junction bases: 9. Germline V gene data show CDR1 as SGHTA and CDR2 as FQGNSA. This CDR3 has 15 amino acids. CDR3: CASSSTGEARDTQYF. The CDR3 nucleotides read TGTGCCAGCAGCTCGACAGGGGAAGCACGGGATACGCAGTATTTT. The whole variable domain, remainder taken from reference TRBV7-2 and TRBJ2-3, is GAGVSQSPSNKVTEKGKDVELRCDPISGHTALYWYRQSLGQGLEFLIYFQGNSAPDKSGLPSDRFSAERTGGSVSTLTIQRTQQEDSAVYLCASSSTGEARDTQYFGPGTRLTVL.

The chain has TRBV3-1 and TRBJ2-7; D might be TRBD1 (5 bases). Germline V gene sequence: CDR1 LGHDT, CDR2 YNNKEL (reference sequence). The CDR3 is made up of 14 amino acids. Trimming removed 4 bases at V and 0 bases at J, with 10 bases between. CDR3 bases: TGTGCCAGCAGCCCGGACACCGTCTCCTACGAGCAGTACTTC. It codes for CASSPDTVSYEQYF.

The chain couples TRBV12-3 or TRBV12-4 to TRBJ2-4, with D perhaps matching TRBD2 (5 bases). The end of the DNA fits TRBJ2-5 better, so the J call may be wrong. The CDR3 is 13 amino acids. The CDR3 sequence: CASTSRAQETQYF. DNA of the CDR3: TGTGCCAGCACCTCGAGGGCTCAAGAGACCCAGTACTTC.

V gene TRBV7-3 combines with J gene TRBJ2-3, with D hard to call. Looked up from germline, CDR1 is SGHTA and CDR2 is FQGTGA. V lost 3 bases, J lost 1 base, and 26 bases lay in between. The CDR3 totals 20 residues. CDR3 loop: CASSLPFNGSTLRRTDTQYF. DNA of the CDR3: TGTGCCAGCAGCTTGCCCTTCAACGGAAGTACCCTAAGGCGCACAGATACGCAGTATTTT.

The CDR3 DNA reads TGTGCCAGCAGCCCAGGTCCGGGACAGCACTCTGGGGCCAACGTCCTGACTTTC. It specifies CASSPGPGQHSGANVLTF. This chain joins TRBV11-3 and TRBJ2-6; 7 bases are shared with TRBD1. The CDR3 runs to 18 residues. CDR1 and CDR2 from the germline V gene are SGHNT and YENEEA. V was clipped by 5 bases and J by 0 bases; unmatched bases: 10.

The chain has TRBV7-2 and TRBJ1-2; 7 bases align to TRBD1. The germline V gene has CDR1 SGHTA and CDR2 FQGNSA. Germline trimming cut 3 bases from V and 8 bases from J; bases unmatched to any gene: 6. The CDR3 has 13 amino acids. The CDR3 DNA is TGTGCCAGCAGCTTCGGCTCAGGGGGGGGCTACACCTTC. Its protein product is CASSFGSGGGYTF.

This clonotype was seen only a few times. The rearrangement joins TRBV20-1 to TRBJ2-1, with 7 bases fitting TRBD1. The germline V gene encodes CDR1 DFQATT and CDR2 SNEGSKA (reference sequence). V lost 3 bases to trimming and J lost 0 bases; unmatched junction nucleotides: 8. This CDR3 is built from 16 residues. This chain's CDR3 is CSASRTGRSSYNEQFF. The DNA for the CDR3 is TGCAGTGCTAGCCGGACAGGTCGGAGCTCCTACAATGAGCAGTTCTTC.